Sequencing of this T cell receptor beta chain was carried out in a study of stem cell transplantation in POMP-related autoinflammatory disease. General study results and limits: Fewer unique TRB V-J gene pairings were identified in patients with PRAID.

Germline lookup yields CDR1 SEHNR and CDR2 FQNEAQ (reference sequence). This CDR3 comprises 13 residues. Trimming removed 6 bases at V and 4 bases at J, with 10 bases between. In regard to this clone: What it binds is unknown.

Method: immunoSEQ multiplex PCR; TCRdb's copy keeps in-frame clones and lacks some. The table shows roughly 70,000 clones, with roughly 93% occurring only once. The source material was CD4+ T cells from PBMCs, sampled after stem cell transplantation. The TCR comes from a human patient with POMP-related autoinflammation and immune dysregulation (PRAID). Some T cells could come from the graft donor. The J gene is TRBJ1-3, the V gene TRBV7-9, with D tentatively TRBD1 (6 bases). The CDR3 protein is CASSYDRGNTIYF. DNA of the CDR3: TGTGCCAGCAGTTACGACAGGGGAAACACCATATATTTT.